This TCR beta chain was recorded in a study of cytomegalovirus exposure and HLA in healthy donors. Study results and caveats: There were 150 to 200 TCR beta chains listed as cytomegalovirus-associated. Within the approximately 130 validation repertoires, first-cohort TCR clusters tended to co-occur, according to a later analysis. Three chains tied to CMV proved CMV antigen-specific in vitro.

J was trimmed by 5 bases and V by 3 bases; bases with no gene match: 3. CDR1 is SGHDT, CDR2 YYEEEE, per germline. This CDR3 has 15 residues. Only in-frame clones appear in the TCRdb table, and some are missing; sequencing was by immunoSEQ multiplex PCR. The sample shows more than 95,000 clones, approximately 90% of them seen only once. As to this clone: Its antigen is not identified.

This clonotype was sampled from a young woman in good health and CMV-seronegative. The chain is built from TRBV5-6 and TRBJ2-2, with 11 bases aligning to TRBD1. The sequenced sample consisted of PBMCs. This CDR3 reads CASSWGTGGTGELFF. For the CDR3, the DNA is TGTGCCAGCAGCTGGGGGACAGGGGGAACCGGGGAGCTGTTTTTT.